The TCR beta chain under discussion was sequenced for a study of regulatory T cells in long-lasting Graves disease. Across the whole study: A definition of persistent Graves' disease required over 5 years of antithyroid drugs plus positive TSH receptor antibodies.

This clonotype was picked up many times. J gave up 5 bases and V 5 bases, and 5 bases lay outside the gene matches. There are 14 residues in the CDR3. In germline, CDR1 is MNHEY, CDR2 SMNVEV (reference sequence). Time point here: persistent/refractory GD, antithyroid drugs over 5 years with positive TRAb. Isolated PBMC RNA provided the starting material for the TCR library. The TCR beta library used iRepertoire HTBI primers with Arm-PCR amplification of CDR3. TCRdb re-derived calls from the multiplex PCR reads in MiXCR, one entry per CDR3 protein. The sample consists of approximately 380,000 distinct CDR3 sequences, around 20% of them appearing once.

The receptor comes from a female donor with Graves disease. The sequenced sample was peripheral blood mononuclear cells (PBMCs), obtained when the disease was refractory, from a patient treated with antithyroid drugs. This sequence joins TRBV27 and TRBJ2-5; TRBD2 matches at 10 bases. CDR3 sequence (DNA): TGTGCCAGCAGTCCTCGGGGACTAGCGGAGACCCAGTACTTC. Translation: CASSPRGLAETQYF.